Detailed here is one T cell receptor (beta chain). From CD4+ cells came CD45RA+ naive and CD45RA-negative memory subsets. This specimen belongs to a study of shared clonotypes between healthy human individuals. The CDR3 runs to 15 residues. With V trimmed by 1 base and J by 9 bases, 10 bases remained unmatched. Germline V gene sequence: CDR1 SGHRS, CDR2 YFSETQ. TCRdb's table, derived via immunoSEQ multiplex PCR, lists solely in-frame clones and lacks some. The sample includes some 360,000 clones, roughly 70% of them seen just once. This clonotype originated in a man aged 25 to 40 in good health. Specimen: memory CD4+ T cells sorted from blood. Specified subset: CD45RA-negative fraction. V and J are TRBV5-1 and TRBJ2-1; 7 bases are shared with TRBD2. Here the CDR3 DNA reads TGCGCCAGCAGCTTGATCTCCGGACTAGTCGGTGAGCAGTTCTTC. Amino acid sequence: CASSLISGLVGEQFF.